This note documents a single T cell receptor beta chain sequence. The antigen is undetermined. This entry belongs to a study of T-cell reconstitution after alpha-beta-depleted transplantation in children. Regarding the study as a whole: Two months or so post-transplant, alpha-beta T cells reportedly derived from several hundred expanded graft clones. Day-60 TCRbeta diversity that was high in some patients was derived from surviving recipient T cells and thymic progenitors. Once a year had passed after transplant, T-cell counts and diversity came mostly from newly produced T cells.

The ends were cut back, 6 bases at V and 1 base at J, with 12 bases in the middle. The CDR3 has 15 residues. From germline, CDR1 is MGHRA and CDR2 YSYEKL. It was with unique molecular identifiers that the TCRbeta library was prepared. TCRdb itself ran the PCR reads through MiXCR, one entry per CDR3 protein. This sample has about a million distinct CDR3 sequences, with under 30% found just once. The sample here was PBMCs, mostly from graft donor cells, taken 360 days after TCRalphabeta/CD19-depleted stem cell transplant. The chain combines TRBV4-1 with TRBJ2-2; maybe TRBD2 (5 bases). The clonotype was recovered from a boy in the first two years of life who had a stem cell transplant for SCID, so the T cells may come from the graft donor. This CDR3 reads CASRGSGGNTGELFF. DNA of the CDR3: TGCGCCAGCAGGGGTTCTGGAGGGAACACCGGGGAGCTGTTTTTT.